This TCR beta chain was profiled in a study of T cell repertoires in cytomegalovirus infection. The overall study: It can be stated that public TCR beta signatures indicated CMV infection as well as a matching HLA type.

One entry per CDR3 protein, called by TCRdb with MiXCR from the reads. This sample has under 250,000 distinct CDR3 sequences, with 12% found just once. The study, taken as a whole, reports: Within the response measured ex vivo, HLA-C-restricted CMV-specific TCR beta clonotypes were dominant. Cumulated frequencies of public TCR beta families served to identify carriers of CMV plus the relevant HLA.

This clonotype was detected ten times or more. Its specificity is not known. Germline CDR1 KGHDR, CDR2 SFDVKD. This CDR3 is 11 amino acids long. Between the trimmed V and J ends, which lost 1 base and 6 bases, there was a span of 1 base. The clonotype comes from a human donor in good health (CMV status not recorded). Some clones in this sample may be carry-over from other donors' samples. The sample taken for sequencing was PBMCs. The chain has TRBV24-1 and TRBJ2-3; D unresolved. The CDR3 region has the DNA TGTGCCACCAGTGATTTCGATACGCAGTATTTT. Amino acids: CATSDFDTQYF.